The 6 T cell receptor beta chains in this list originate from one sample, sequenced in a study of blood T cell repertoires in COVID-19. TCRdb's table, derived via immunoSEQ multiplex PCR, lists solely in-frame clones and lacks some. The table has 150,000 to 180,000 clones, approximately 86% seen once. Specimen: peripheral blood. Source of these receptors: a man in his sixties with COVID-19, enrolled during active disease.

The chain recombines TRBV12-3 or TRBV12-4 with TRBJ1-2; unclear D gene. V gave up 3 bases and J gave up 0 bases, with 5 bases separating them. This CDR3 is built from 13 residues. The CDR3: CASSLWPNYGYTF. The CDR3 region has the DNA TGTGCCAGCAGTTTGTGGCCTAACTATGGCTACACCTTC.

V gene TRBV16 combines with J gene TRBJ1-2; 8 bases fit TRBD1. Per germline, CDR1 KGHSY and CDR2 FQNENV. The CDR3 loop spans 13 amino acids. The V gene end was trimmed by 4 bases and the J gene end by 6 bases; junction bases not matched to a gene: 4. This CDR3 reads CASSLGQGNGYTF. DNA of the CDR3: TGTGCCAGCAGCCTTGGACAGGGCAATGGCTACACCTTC.

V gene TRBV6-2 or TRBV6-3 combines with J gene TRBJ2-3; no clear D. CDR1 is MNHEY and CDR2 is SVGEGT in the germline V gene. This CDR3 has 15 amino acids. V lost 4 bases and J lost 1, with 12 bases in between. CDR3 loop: CASSSQNSGTDTQYF. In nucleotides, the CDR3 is TGTGCCAGCAGTTCCCAAAATTCGGGCACAGATACGCAGTATTTT.

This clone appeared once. CDR3 region: CASSAQNVVGAISGNTIYF. The CDR3 DNA is TGTGCCAGTAGTGCTCAAAATGTCGTGGGGGCCATATCTGGAAACACCATATATTTT. The chain couples TRBV19 to TRBJ1-3, with D possibly being TRBD1 (6 bases). V was pared by 5 bases and J by 1 base, with 24 bases between. Germline V gene sequence: CDR1 LNHDA, CDR2 SQIVND (reference sequence). This CDR3 spans 19 amino acids.

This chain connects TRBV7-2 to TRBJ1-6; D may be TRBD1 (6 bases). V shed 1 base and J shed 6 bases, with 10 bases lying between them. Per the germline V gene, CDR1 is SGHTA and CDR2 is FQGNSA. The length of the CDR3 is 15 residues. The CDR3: CASSLETGFNSPLHF. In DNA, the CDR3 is TGTGCCAGCAGCTTAGAAACAGGGTTTAATTCACCCCTCCACTTT. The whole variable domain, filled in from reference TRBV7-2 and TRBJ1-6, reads GAGVSQSPSNKVTEKGKDVELRCDPISGHTALYWYRQSLGQGLEFLIYFQGNSAPDKSGLPSDRFSAERTGGSVSTLTIQRTQQEDSAVYLCASSLETGFNSPLHFGNGTRLTVT.

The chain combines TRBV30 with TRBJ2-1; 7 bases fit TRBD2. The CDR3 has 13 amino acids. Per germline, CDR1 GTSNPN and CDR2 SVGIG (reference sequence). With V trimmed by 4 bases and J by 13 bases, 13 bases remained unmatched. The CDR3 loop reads CAWMREGGAEQFF. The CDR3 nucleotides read TGTGCCTGGATGAGGGAGGGAGGGGCCGAACAGTTCTTC.